Below are 14 T cell receptor beta chains sequenced from a single sample in a study of response to subunit inactivated influenza vaccine. TCRdb used MiXCR to reprocess the RT-PCR reads, holding one entry per CDR3 protein. The profile covers approximately 200,000 distinct CDR3 sequences, with 13% to 15% appearing a single time and approximately 27% taken by the ten largest. This sample comprised CD8+ T cells sorted from PBMCs, obtained more than 4 days after vaccination. These receptors all stem from a man aged 50 to 59 who received an inactivated influenza vaccine.

This chain links TRBV6-1 with TRBJ2-3; no firm D call. V lost 1 base and J lost 8, with 4 bases in between. CDR3 length: 11 amino acids. The V gene's germline CDR1 is MNHNS and CDR2 SASEGT. The CDR3 coding sequence is TGTGCCAGCAGTGAAGTAGTTACGCAGTATTTT. Translated, it gives CASSEVVTQYF.

J is TRBJ2-1 and V is TRBV20-1; D ambiguous. V lost 5 bases, J lost 0 bases, and 8 bases lay in between. Germline assignment: CDR1 DFQATT and CDR2 SNEGSKA (reference sequence). CDR3 length equals 13 residues. The CDR3 bases are TGCAGTGCTTCAACGGTCTCCTACAATGAGCAGTTCTTC. Encoded protein: CSASTVSYNEQFF.

This clonotype was picked up a small number of times. This chain uses TRBV20-1 with TRBJ2-7, with unresolved D. This CDR3 spans 13 amino acids. V gave up 1 base and J gave up 0 bases, with 7 bases separating them. Per the germline V gene, CDR1 is DFQATT and CDR2 is SNEGSKA (reference sequence). As DNA, the CDR3 is TGCAGTGCTAGAGGGAAGAACTCCTACGAGCAGTACTTC. The encoded protein is CSARGKNSYEQYF.

The chain combines TRBV6-1 with TRBJ2-7; no clear D. Germline loops: CDR1 MNHNS, CDR2 SASEGT. CDR3 length equals 15 residues. Trimming left V 3 bases short and J 0 bases short, with 12 bases between. CDR3 region: CASSDWPGSSYEQYF. CDR3 bases: TGTGCCAGCAGTGATTGGCCAGGTAGCTCCTACGAGCAGTACTTC.

This clonotype was seen a handful of times. The gene calls are TRBV28 and TRBJ2-4; the match to TRBD1 covers 7 bases. V lost 4 bases and J lost 4; bases outside the gene matches: 10. The CDR3 length is 16 residues. Germline assignment: CDR1 MDHEN and CDR2 SYDVKM. The CDR3 DNA reads TGTGCCAGCAGTTCTCCGTTGACAGGGTTAAAAAACATTCAGTACTTC. Protein product: CASSSPLTGLKNIQYF. Filled out from reference TRBV28 and TRBJ2-4, the complete variable domain reads DVKVTQSSRYLVKRTGEKVFLECVQDMDHENMFWYRQDPGLGLRLIYFSYDVKMKEKGDIPEGYSVSREKKERFSLILESASTNQTSMYLCASSSPLTGLKNIQYFGAGTRLSVL.

The sample holds many counts of this clonotype. V is TRBV7-6 and J is TRBJ1-1; maybe TRBD1 (6 bases). V lost 5 bases, J lost 4 bases, and 17 bases lay in between. The CDR3 covers 15 residues. Germline V gene lookup returns CDR1 SGHVS and CDR2 FNYEAQ. This chain's CDR3 is CASSQSWGRGTEAFF. CDR3 DNA: TGTGCCAGCAGCCAAAGCTGGGGGCGCGGCACTGAAGCTTTCTTT.

This clonotype was found a few times. The chain carries TRBV24-1 and TRBJ2-5; TRBD1 matches 8 bases. Unmatched junction bases numbered 4, after V lost 0 bases and J lost 2 bases. CDR1 KGHDR and CDR2 SFDVKD come from the germline V gene. The CDR3 sequence is 16 residues long. CDR3 loop: CATSDLSGQGQETQYF. DNA of the CDR3: TGTGCCACCAGTGATTTGTCCGGACAGGGTCAAGAGACCCAGTACTTC.

The chain joins TRBV9 to TRBJ1-3; weak D call: TRBD1 (5 bases). V dropped 3 bases and J dropped 0 bases, with 10 bases sitting between them. CDR3 size: 15 residues. In germline, CDR1 is SGDLS, CDR2 YYNGEE. This chain's CDR3 is CASSAGDSSGNTIYF. CDR3 DNA sequence: TGTGCCAGCAGCGCGGGGGATAGCTCTGGAAACACCATATATTTT.

This clonotype appeared a few times. The V gene is TRBV12-3 or TRBV12-4, the J gene TRBJ1-4; possibly TRBD1 for D (5 bases). The germline V and J ends were trimmed by 7 bases and 7 bases, with 13 bases remaining between them. The CDR3 runs to 13 residues. Here the CDR3 reads CASKKGRGEKLFF. As DNA, the CDR3 is TGTGCCAGCAAAAAGGGGCGTGGTGAAAAACTGTTTTTT.

This clonotype was observed at least ten times. The chain is built from TRBV7-9 and TRBJ2-5, with 9 positions matching TRBD2. CDR3 size: 15 residues. Germline CDR1 and CDR2: SEHNR and FQNEAQ (reference sequence). V shed 1 base, J shed 5 bases, and the junction held 5 bases outside the gene matches. The chain's CDR3 is CASSLEAGGPETQYF. The CDR3, as DNA: TGTGCCAGCAGCTTAGAGGCGGGGGGGCCGGAGACCCAGTACTTC.

The J gene is TRBJ2-5, the V gene TRBV4-3, with TRBD1 identical over 10 bases. This CDR3 comprises 15 residues. The germline gives CDR1 LGHNA, CDR2 YSLEER. Trimming at V came to 1 base and at J to 5 bases, leaving 4 bases not matched to a gene. DNA of the CDR3: TGCGCCAGCAGCCAAGGACAGGGGGCAGAGGAGACCCAGTACTTC. Translating it yields CASSQGQGAEETQYF.

This clonotype was found a few times. This chain joins TRBV9 and TRBJ2-7; D remains ambiguous. V dropped 3 bases and J dropped 6 bases, with 16 bases sitting between them. Germline CDR1 and CDR2: SGDLS and YYNGEE. The CDR3 is 14 residues long. The CDR3 region is CASSDTTTPGEQYF. Written as DNA, the CDR3 is TGTGCCAGCAGCGACACTACTACCCCTGGCGAGCAGTACTTC.

V gene TRBV7-9 combines with J gene TRBJ2-1; 7 bases align to TRBD1. CDR1 SEHNR and CDR2 FQNEAQ come from the germline V gene (reference sequence). The CDR3 totals 14 residues. Trimming cost V 4 bases and J 8 bases; bases outside gene matches: 8. The CDR3 nucleotides read TGTGCCAGCAGCTCAAGGACAGGCGGGTATGAGCAGTTCTTC. It encodes CASSSRTGGYEQFF.

V and J are TRBV20-1 and TRBJ2-7, with TRBD2 matching over 9 bases. V gave up 4 bases and J gave up 3 bases; unmatched junction bases: 10. The length of the CDR3 is 15 residues. Germline CDR1 and CDR2: DFQATT and SNEGSKA (reference sequence). The CDR3 coding sequence is TGCAGTGCTACCCGGCTAGCGGGATCCCTCTACGAGCAGTACTTC. This gives the protein CSATRLAGSLYEQYF.